A selection of T cell receptor beta chains follows, all from one sample in a study of CD8+ T cells in alopecia areata. Assay used: immunoSEQ multiplex PCR; TCRdb lists only in-frame clones, some missing. The table records almost 250,000 clones, approximately 61% of them present only once. Sequences were derived from CD4+ T cells sorted from blood, sampled at week 0. All receptors come from a human donor with alopecia areata. The CDR3 runs from the conserved cysteine through the conserved F or W. D genes are given only for firm matches. Not all rows give a size; the values are once, few, many and, for expanded clones, a class.

cdr3_aa	cdr3_nt	v_call	j_call	d_call	clone_size
CAWSGPPGGKAFF	TGTGCCTGGAGTGGGCCGCCAGGGGGGAAAGCTTTCTTT	TRBV30	TRBJ1-1	TRBD1	once
CSDRQGGPPETQYF	TGCAGCGACCGACAGGGTGGTCCCCCGGAGACCCAGTACTTC	TRBV29-1	TRBJ2-5	TRBD1	NA
CASSVVAGGPGNTGELFF	TGTGCCAGCAGCGTAGTAGCGGGGGGGCCCGGGAACACCGGGGAGCTGTTTTTT	TRBV9	TRBJ2-2	TRBD2	NA
CASSRTYEQYF	TGTGCCAGCAGCCGAACCTACGAGCAGTACTTC	TRBV11-2	TRBJ2-7	NA	few
CASSRGRDNSPLHF	TGTGCCAGCAGCAGGGGCAGGGATAATTCACCCCTCCACTTT	TRBV14	TRBJ1-6	NA	NA
CASSLAQGPGANVLTF	TGTGCCAGCAGCTTAGCCCAGGGGCCCGGGGCCAACGTCCTGACTTTC	TRBV7-9	TRBJ2-6	NA	NA
CASSGFQETQYF	TGTGCCAGTAGCGGGTTCCAAGAGACCCAGTACTTC	TRBV19	TRBJ2-5	NA	few
CASSYFQGYEQYF	TGTGCCAGCAGTTACTTTCAGGGCTACGAGCAGTACTTC	TRBV6-5	TRBJ2-7	NA	NA
CASSESPPSGRYF	TGTGCCAGCAGTGAATCCCCCCCGTCGGGGCGGTATTTT	TRBV6-1	TRBJ2-3	NA	NA
CASSPATGALPYEQYF	TGTGCCAGCAGTCCCGCAACGGGGGCGCTTCCCTACGAGCAGTACTTC	TRBV27	TRBJ2-7	NA	few
CSVFGQLYGYTF	TGCAGCGTTTTTGGCCAGCTCTATGGCTACACCTTC	TRBV29-1	TRBJ1-2	NA	NA
CAWSTWGVQEFTEAFF	TGTGCCTGGAGTACGTGGGGAGTCCAAGAGTTCACTGAAGCTTTCTTT	TRBV30	TRBJ1-1	NA	once
CASSLLSGGAVAYEQYF	TGTGCCAGCAGTTTACTGAGCGGGGGGGCCGTGGCCTACGAGCAGTACTTC	TRBV27	TRBJ2-7	TRBD2	once
CSVQGNTEAFF	TGCAGCGTCCAAGGGAACACTGAAGCTTTCTTT	TRBV29-1	TRBJ1-1	NA	NA
CAWSVGNRVETQYF	TGTGCCTGGAGTGTGGGCAACCGGGTCGAGACCCAGTACTTC	TRBV30	TRBJ2-5	NA	NA
CASSVNRDGELFF	TGTGCCAGCAGCGTAAACAGGGACGGCGAGCTGTTCTTC	TRBV7-8	TRBJ2-1	NA	once
CSVTGGLSYEQYF	TGCAGCGTCACAGGGGGCCTCTCCTACGAGCAGTACTTC	TRBV29-1	TRBJ2-7	TRBD1	few
CASSPGQGAEKLFF	TGCGCCAGCAGCCCGGGACAGGGGGCTGAAAAACTGTTTTTT	TRBV4-3	TRBJ1-4	TRBD1	NA
CAHGTGLTQETQYF	TGTGCCCACGGGACAGGACTCACCCAAGAGACCCAGTACTTC	TRBV30	TRBJ2-5	TRBD1	NA
CASSSTGAHYEQYF	TGTGCCAGCAGCTCGACAGGGGCTCACTACGAGCAGTACTTC	TRBV11-2	TRBJ2-7	TRBD1	NA
CASSKMAGKYYGYTF	TGTGCCAGCAGCAAAATGGCAGGGAAATACTATGGCTACACCTTC	TRBV21-1	TRBJ1-2	NA	NA
CASSVERQGGGETQYF	TGCGCCAGCAGCGTGGAACGACAGGGAGGAGGCGAGACCCAGTACTTC	TRBV5-1	TRBJ2-5	NA	NA
CASSRSHTADGYTF	TGTGCCAGCAGCCGAAGCCATACCGCGGATGGCTACACCTTC	TRBV14	TRBJ1-2	NA	NA
CASSPGQLDQPQHF	TGTGCCAGCTCACCTGGACAGCTAGATCAGCCCCAGCATTTT	TRBV18	TRBJ1-5	NA	few